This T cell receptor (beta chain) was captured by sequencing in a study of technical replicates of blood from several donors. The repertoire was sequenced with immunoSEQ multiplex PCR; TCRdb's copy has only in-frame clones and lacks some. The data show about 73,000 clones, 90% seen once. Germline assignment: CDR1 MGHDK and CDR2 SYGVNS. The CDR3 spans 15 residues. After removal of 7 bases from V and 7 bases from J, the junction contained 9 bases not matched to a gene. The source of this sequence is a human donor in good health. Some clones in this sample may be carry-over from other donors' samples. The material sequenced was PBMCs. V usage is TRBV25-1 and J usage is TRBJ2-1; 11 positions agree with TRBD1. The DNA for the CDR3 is TGTGCCAGCACCCCCCGGGACAGGGGGAAAAATGAGCAGTTCTTC. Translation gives CASTPRDRGKNEQFF. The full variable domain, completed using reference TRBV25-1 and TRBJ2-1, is EADIYQTPRYLVIGTGKKITLECSQTMGHDKMYWYQQDPGMELHLIHYSYGVNSTEKGDLSSESTVSRIRTEHFPLTLESARPSHTSQYLCASTPRDRGKNEQFFGPGTRLTVL.